The 7 T cell receptor beta chains below were found in one sample sequenced in a study of Ad26.COV2.S vaccination and SARS-CoV-2 variants (dated by TCRdb to the early 2020s). In the paper's terms, the treatment or condition label means: roughly 20 received Ad26.COV2.S at low or high dose, single or two shots; a few received placebo; per-sample allocation not given. Repertoires of vaccine and placebo recipients were sequenced from samples collected on day 63 after the first injection. The library relied on the immunoSEQ multiplex PCR assay. TCRdb mirrors the immuneACCESS table, restricted to in-frame sequences. Some clones are absent from its copies; in checked studies, under half trace to an unresolved V gene, and the reason for the others is unknown. Within this sample are 500,000 or so clones, with around 90% of them counted one time only. 9.5% to 15% of the sample comes from the top ten. Sequenced here: peripheral blood, sampled in a trial of Ad26.COV2.S vaccine versus placebo. All receptors derive from a person between 18 and 65 years old who received the Ad26.COV2.S COVID-19 vaccine or a placebo.

The chain couples TRBV12-3 or TRBV12-4 to TRBJ1-1; possible D gene TRBD1, 6 bases. CDR3 length equals 13 residues. V dropped 5 bases and J dropped 4 bases, with 11 bases sitting between them. The DNA of the CDR3 is TGTGCCAGCAGTCGATCCAGGGGCACTGAAGCTTTCTTT. Protein: CASSRSRGTEAFF.

The gene calls are TRBV7-2 and TRBJ2-1; D is perhaps TRBD2 (6 bases). The V gene's germline CDR1 is SGHTA and CDR2 FQGNSA. Trimming removed 5 bases at V and 5 bases at J, with 22 bases between. This CDR3 is built from 17 residues. DNA of the CDR3: TGTGCCAGCAGCCCTCGGGGTTCAGGACTACGGAACAATGAGCAGTTCTTC. This sequence encodes CASSPRGSGLRNNEQFF. The full variable domain, in which reference TRBV7-2 and TRBJ2-1 provide the parts outside the CDR3, is GAGVSQSPSNKVTEKGKDVELRCDPISGHTALYWYRQSLGQGLEFLIYFQGNSAPDKSGLPSDRFSAERTGGSVSTLTIQRTQQEDSAVYLCASSPRGSGLRNNEQFFGPGTRLTVL.

The rearrangement links TRBV5-4 to TRBJ1-2; maybe TRBD1 (6 bases). This CDR3 comprises 15 residues. Between the trimmed V and J ends, which lost 1 base and 4 bases, there was a span of 14 bases. Germline-derived CDR1 and CDR2 are SGHNT and YYREEE (reference sequence). In DNA form, the CDR3 reads TGTGCCAGCAGCTTGATAGGTTCAGGGGTCTATGGCTACACCTTC. It translates to CASSLIGSGVYGYTF.

The chain links TRBV6-5 to TRBJ2-7; the D gene is possibly TRBD1 (5 bases). Germline assignment: CDR1 MNHEY and CDR2 SVGAGI. The CDR3 has 15 residues. Trimming removed 4 bases at V and 4 bases at J, with 17 bases between. CDR3 loop: CASSSDSSPMYEQYF. For the CDR3, the DNA is TGTGCCAGCAGTTCTGACAGCTCCCCCATGTACGAGCAGTACTTC.

The rearrangement uses TRBV5-6 and TRBJ2-7, with D possibly TRBD1 on 6 matching bases. V was shortened by 0 bases and J by 5 bases, with 12 bases between the two germline ends. Looked up from germline, CDR1 is SGHDT and CDR2 is YYEEEE. This CDR3 is 14 amino acids long. CDR3: CASSLGRGWNEQYF. The CDR3 DNA sequence: TGTGCCAGCAGCTTGGGCAGGGGTTGGAACGAGCAGTACTTC.

J is TRBJ2-7 and V is TRBV28; the match to TRBD2 covers 8 bases. The length of the CDR3 is 18 residues. In germline, CDR1 is MDHEN, CDR2 SYDVKM. The junction had 13 bases not matched to a gene; V was cut back by 3 bases and J by 0 bases. The CDR3 DNA reads as TGTGCCAGCAGTTTTACTGGTAGCGGGATCAGCCCCTCCTACGAGCAGTACTTC. Its translation: CASSFTGSGISPSYEQYF.

This rearrangement joins TRBV19 to TRBJ1-2; 9 bases are shared with TRBD1. With 6 bases clipped from V and 4 bases from J, the junction kept 9 bases outside the gene matches. Germline V lookup: CDR1 LNHDA, CDR2 SQIVND (reference sequence). This CDR3 spans 15 amino acids. CDR3 nucleotides: TGTGCCAGTAGCCAACGACAGGGGGTGGGCTATGGCTACACCTTC. This gives the protein CASSQRQGVGYGYTF.